These 3 T cell receptor beta chains share one sample of origin, sequenced in a study of cytomegalovirus exposure and HLA in healthy donors. The study ran its PCR with 60 Vbeta and 13 Jbeta primers. Produced via immunoSEQ multiplex PCR; TCRdb's table is partial and in-frame only. The sample contains 140,000 to 150,000 clones, more than 9.5% of which appear only once. Sequenced sample: PBMCs. These receptors originate from a man aged 50 to 59 in good health and CMV-seronegative.

The chain recombines TRBV4-2 with TRBJ2-2; 15 bases fit TRBD2. V was pared by 1 base and J by 5 bases, with 8 bases of the junction left unmatched. CDR3 length: 19 amino acids. Germline V gives CDR1 LGHNA, CDR2 YNFKEQ. CDR3 bases: TGTGCCAGCAGCCAAGTTGGACTAGCGGGAGGGAGGTGGACCGGGGAGCTGTTTTTT. Protein sequence: CASSQVGLAGGRWTGELFF.

This clone was seen only a few times. The rearrangement links TRBV30 to TRBJ2-5; 9 bases line up with TRBD1. V was pared by 0 bases and J by 4 bases, with 3 bases of the junction left unmatched. Germline V lookup: CDR1 GTSNPN, CDR2 SVGIG (reference sequence). CDR3 length equals 14 residues. The CDR3 DNA reads TGTGCCTGGAGTGTCGGGACAGGGACAGAGACCCAGTACTTC. It yields the protein CAWSVGTGTETQYF.

The chain links TRBV2 to TRBJ1-5; D unresolved. V was cut by 5 bases and J by 1 base, with 9 bases left in between. CDR1 is SNHLY and CDR2 is FYNNEI in the germline V gene. This CDR3 region has 14 residues. CDR3: CASSLHSSNQPQHF. In DNA, the CDR3 is TGTGCCAGCAGTTTACATTCAAGCAATCAGCCCCAGCATTTT.